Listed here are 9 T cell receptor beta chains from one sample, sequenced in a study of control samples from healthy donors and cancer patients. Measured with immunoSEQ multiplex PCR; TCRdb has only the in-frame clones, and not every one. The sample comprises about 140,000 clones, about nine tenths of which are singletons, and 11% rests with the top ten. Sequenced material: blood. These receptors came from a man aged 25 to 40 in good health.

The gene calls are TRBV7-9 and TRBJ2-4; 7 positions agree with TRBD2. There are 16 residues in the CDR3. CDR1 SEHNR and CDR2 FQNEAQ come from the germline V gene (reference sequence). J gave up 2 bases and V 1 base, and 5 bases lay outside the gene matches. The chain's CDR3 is CASSLGAGVSKNIQYF. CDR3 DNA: TGTGCCAGCAGCTTAGGGGCGGGAGTGTCCAAAAACATTCAGTACTTC.

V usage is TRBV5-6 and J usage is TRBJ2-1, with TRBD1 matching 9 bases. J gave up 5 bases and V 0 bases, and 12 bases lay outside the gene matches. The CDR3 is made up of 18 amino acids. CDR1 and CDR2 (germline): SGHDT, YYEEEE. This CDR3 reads CASSLDRGLRRTNNEQFF. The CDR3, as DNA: TGTGCCAGCAGCTTGGACAGGGGGCTCAGAAGGACCAACAATGAGCAGTTCTTC.

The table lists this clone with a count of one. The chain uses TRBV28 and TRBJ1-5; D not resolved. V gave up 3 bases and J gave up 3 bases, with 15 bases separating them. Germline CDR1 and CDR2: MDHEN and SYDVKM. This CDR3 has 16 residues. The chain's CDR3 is CASSFSRRPYNQPQHF. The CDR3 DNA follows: TGTGCCAGCAGTTTTAGCAGGAGACCTTACAATCAGCCCCAGCATTTT.

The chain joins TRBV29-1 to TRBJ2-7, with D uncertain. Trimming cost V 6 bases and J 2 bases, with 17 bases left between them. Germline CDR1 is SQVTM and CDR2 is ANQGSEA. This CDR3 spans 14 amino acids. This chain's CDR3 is CSVAIMTRAYEQYF. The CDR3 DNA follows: TGCAGCGTCGCAATAATGACCCGAGCCTACGAGCAGTACTTC.

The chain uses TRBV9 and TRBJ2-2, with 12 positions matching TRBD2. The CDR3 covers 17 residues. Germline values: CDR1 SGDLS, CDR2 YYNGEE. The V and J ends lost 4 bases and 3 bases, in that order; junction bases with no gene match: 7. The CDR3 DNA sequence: TGTGCCAGCAGCACACAACTAGCGGGAGGTGACACCGGGGAGCTGTTTTTT. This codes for CASSTQLAGGDTGELFF.

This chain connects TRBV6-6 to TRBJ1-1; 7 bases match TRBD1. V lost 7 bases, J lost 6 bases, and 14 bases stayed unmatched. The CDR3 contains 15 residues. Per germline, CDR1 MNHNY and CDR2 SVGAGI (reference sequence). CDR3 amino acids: CASKGPVRGPAEAFF. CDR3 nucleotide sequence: TGTGCCAGCAAGGGACCGGTGAGGGGGCCGGCTGAAGCTTTCTTT.

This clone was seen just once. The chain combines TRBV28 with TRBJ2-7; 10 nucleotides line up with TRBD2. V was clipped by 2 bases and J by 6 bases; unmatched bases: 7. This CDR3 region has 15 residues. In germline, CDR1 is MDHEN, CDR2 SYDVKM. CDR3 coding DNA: TGTGCCAGCAGTTTAGGGAGCGGGAGGGTTGCCGAGCAGTACTTC. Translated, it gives CASSLGSGRVAEQYF.

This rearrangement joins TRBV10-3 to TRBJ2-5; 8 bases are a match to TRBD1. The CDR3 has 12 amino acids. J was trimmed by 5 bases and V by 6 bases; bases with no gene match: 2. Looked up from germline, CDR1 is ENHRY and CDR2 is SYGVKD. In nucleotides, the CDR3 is TGTGCCATCAGCCGGGACAGGGAGACCCAGTACTTC. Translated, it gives CAISRDRETQYF.

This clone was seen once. CDR3 amino acids: CASSSDLWANEQFF. In DNA, the CDR3 is TGTGCCAGCAGTTCGGATCTCTGGGCGAATGAGCAGTTCTTC. V gene TRBV6-5 combines with J gene TRBJ2-1; no firm D call. The CDR3 contains 14 residues. Trimming left V 4 bases short and J 7 bases short, with 14 bases between. Germline V gene data show CDR1 as MNHEY and CDR2 as SVGAGI.